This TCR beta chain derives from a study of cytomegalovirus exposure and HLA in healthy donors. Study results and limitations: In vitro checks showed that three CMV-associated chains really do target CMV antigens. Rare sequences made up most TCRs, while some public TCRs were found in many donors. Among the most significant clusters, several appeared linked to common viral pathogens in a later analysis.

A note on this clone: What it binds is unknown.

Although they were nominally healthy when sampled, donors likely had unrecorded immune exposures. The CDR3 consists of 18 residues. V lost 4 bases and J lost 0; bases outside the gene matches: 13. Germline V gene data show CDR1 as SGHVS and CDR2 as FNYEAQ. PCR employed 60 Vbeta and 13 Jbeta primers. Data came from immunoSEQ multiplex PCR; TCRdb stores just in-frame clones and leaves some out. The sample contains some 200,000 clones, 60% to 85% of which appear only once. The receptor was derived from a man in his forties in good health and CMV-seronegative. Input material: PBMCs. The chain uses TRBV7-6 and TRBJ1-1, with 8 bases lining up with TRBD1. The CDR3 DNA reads TGTGCCAGCAGCTCCCTCGGACAGGGTTTCAACATGAACACTGAAGCTTTCTTT. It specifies CASSSLGQGFNMNTEAFF.